The subject of this entry is one T cell receptor (beta chain). Only in-frame clones appear in the TCRdb table, and some are missing; sequencing was by immunoSEQ multiplex PCR. The sample has about 220,000 clones; roughly 90% are singletons. The entry originates in a study of blood T cell repertoires in COVID-19. Overall study: The study drew acute and convalescent COVID-19 samples from the United States, Italy and Spain.

Germline V gene lookup returns CDR1 PRHDT and CDR2 FYEKMQ (reference sequence). Between the trimmed V and J ends, which lost 0 bases and 2 bases, there was a span of 11 bases. CDR3 size: 16 residues. Sequencing input: peripheral blood. This receptor was obtained from a middle-aged man with active or convalescent COVID-19. The chain is built from TRBV13 and TRBJ2-1; D gene unclear. DNA of the CDR3: TGTGCCAGCAGCTTAGGTCGCCAAGACACCTACAATGAGCAGTTCTTC. Translated, it gives CASSLGRQDTYNEQFF.